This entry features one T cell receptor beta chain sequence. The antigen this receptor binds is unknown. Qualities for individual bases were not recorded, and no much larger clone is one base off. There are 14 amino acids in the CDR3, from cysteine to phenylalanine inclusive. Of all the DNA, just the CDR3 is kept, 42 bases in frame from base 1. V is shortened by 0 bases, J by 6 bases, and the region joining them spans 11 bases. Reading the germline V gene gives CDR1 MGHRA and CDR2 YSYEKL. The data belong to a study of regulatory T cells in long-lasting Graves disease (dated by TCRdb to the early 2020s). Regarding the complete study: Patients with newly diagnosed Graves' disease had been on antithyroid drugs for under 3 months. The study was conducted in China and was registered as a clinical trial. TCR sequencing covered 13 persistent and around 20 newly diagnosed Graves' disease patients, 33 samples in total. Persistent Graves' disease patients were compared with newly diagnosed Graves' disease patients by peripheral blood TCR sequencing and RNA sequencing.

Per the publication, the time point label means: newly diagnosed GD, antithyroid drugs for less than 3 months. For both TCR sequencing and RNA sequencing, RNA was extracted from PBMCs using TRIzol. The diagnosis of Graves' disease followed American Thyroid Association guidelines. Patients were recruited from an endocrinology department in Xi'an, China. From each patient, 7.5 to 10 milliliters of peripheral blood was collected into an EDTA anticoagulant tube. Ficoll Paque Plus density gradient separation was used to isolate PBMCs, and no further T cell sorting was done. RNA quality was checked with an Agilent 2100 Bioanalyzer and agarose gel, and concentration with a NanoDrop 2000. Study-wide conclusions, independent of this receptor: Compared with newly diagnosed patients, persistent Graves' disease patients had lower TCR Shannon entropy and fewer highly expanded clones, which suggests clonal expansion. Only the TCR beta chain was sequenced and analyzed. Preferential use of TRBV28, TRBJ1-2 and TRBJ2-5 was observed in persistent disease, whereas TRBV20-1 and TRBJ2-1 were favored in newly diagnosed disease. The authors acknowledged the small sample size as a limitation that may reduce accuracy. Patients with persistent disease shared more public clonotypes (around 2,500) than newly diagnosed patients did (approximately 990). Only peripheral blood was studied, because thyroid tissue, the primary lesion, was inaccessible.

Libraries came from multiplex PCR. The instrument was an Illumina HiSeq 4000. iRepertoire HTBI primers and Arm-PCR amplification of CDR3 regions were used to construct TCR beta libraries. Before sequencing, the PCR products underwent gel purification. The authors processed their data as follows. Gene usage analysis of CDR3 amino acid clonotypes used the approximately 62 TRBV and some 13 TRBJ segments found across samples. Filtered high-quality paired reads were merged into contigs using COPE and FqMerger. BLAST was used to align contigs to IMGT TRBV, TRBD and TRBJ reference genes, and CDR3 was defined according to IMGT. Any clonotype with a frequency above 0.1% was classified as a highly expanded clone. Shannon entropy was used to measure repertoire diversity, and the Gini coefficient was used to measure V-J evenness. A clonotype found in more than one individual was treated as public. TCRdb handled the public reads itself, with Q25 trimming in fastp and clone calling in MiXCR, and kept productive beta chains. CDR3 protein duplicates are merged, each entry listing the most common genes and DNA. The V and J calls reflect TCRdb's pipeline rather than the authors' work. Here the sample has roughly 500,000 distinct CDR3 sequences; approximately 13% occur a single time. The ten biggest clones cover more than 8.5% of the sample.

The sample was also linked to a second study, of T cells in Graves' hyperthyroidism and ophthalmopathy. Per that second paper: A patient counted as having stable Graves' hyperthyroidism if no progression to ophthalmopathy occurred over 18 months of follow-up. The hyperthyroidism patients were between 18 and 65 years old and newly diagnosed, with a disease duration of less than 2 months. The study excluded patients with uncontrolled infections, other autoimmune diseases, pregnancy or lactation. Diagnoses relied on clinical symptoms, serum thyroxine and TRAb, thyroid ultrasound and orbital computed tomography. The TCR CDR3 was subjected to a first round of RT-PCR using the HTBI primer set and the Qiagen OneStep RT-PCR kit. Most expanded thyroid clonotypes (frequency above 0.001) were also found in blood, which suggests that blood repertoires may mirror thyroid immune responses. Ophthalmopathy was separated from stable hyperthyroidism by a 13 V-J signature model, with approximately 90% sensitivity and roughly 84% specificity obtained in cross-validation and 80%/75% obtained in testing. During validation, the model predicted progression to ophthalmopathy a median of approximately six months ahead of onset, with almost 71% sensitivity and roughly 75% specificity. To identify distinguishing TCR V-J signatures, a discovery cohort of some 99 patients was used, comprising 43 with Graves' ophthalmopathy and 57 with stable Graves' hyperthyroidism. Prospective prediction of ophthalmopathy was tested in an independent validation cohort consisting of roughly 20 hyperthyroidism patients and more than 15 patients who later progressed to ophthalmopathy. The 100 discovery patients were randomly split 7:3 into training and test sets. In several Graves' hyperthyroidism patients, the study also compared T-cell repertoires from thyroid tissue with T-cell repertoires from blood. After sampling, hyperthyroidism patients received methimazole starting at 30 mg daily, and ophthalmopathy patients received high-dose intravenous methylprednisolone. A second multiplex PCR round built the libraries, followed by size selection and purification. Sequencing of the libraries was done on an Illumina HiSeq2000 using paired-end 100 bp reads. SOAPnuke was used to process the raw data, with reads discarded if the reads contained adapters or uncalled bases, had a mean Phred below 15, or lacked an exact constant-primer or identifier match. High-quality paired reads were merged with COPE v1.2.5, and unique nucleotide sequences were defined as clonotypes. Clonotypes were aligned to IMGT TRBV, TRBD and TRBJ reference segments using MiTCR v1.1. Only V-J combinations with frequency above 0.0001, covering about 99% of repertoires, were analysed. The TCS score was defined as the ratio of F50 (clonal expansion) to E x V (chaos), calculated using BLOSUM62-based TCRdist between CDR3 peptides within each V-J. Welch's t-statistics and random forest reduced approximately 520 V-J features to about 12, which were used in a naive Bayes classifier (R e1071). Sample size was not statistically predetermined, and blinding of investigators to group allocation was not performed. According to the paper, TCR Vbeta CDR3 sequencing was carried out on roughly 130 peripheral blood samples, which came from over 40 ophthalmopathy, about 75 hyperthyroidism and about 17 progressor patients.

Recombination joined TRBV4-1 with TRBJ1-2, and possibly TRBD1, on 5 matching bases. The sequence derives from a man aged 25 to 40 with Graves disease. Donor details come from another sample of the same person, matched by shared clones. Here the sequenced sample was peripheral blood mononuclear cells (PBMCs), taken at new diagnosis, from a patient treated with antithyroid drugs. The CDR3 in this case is CASSQDRRANGYTF. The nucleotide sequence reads TGCGCCAGCAGCCAAGACCGCAGGGCCAATGGCTACACCTTC.